The 26 T cell receptor beta chains below come from one sample, sequenced in a study of blood T cell repertoires in COVID-19 (dated by TCRdb to 2018 to 2021). Library generation was performed with the immunoSEQ multiplex PCR assay. TCRdb took this table from immuneACCESS and kept in-frame rearrangements with V and J called. Such tables lack part of the clones; where checked against another copy, unresolved V genes explain under half of the gap, and the rest is unexplained. In all, the sample holds some 260,000 clones, and 65% to 90% of those were seen once. The biggest ten clones account for around 1.7% of the sample. The sample consisted of PBMCs or T cells enriched from blood (not recorded which). The receptors were gathered from a man aged 35 to 55 who had recovered from COVID-19.

The rearrangement links TRBV11-3 to TRBJ2-1; maybe TRBD1 (6 bases). The CDR3 covers 14 residues. Germline CDR1 is SGHNT and CDR2 is YENEEA. Trimming took off 1 base at V and 5 bases at J, with 9 bases between the two ends. In nucleotides, the CDR3 is TGTGCCAGCAGCTTAGGGACAGTTAACAATGAGCAGTTCTTC. Translating it yields CASSLGTVNNEQFF.

The chain uses TRBV19 and TRBJ2-4; 13 positions match TRBD2. The germline CDR1 and CDR2 sequences are LNHDA and SQIVND (reference sequence). The CDR3 contains 17 residues. V shed 4 bases, J shed 2 bases, and the junction held 5 bases outside the gene matches. CDR3 protein: CASSTRTSGSSKNIQYF. The CDR3 nucleotides are TGTGCCAGTAGTACCCGGACTAGCGGGAGCTCCAAAAACATTCAGTACTTC.

The V gene is TRBV2, the J gene TRBJ1-2, with unresolved D. V lost 3 bases and J 0 bases, leaving 11 bases between the germline ends. In germline, CDR1 is SNHLY, CDR2 FYNNEI. This CDR3 spans 15 amino acids. CDR3: CASSDPGYANYGYTF. The CDR3 bases are TGTGCCAGCAGTGATCCGGGGTACGCTAACTATGGCTACACCTTC.

The rearrangement uses TRBV30 and TRBJ1-2, with D possibly TRBD1 on 5 matching bases. Germline loops: CDR1 GTSNPN, CDR2 SVGIG (reference sequence). The CDR3 runs to 12 residues. V shed 0 bases and J shed 8 bases, with 10 bases lying between them. The CDR3 DNA is TGTGCCTGGAGTGTGGGGCCGCCGGGCTACACCTTC. Protein product: CAWSVGPPGYTF.

The chain is built from TRBV6-5 and TRBJ2-3; 12 bases are a match to TRBD2. The CDR3 has 15 residues. Losses at the gene ends were 5 bases for V and 8 bases for J; bases not matched to a gene: 8. Germline V gene sequence: CDR1 MNHEY, CDR2 SVGAGI. CDR3 in amino acids: CASSRTSGEDGTQYF. DNA for the CDR3: TGTGCCAGCAGTCGGACTAGCGGGGAGGACGGTACGCAGTATTTT.

V gene TRBV4-1 combines with J gene TRBJ1-4; 8 bases line up with TRBD1. This CDR3 spans 15 amino acids. The ends lost 3 bases at V and 3 bases at J; junction bases unmatched: 3. CDR1 MGHRA and CDR2 YSYEKL come from the germline V gene. CDR3 residues: CASSQDRAANEKLFF. Written as DNA, the CDR3 is TGCGCCAGCAGCCAGGACAGGGCCGCTAATGAAAAACTGTTTTTT.

This clone was seen a single time. The chain carries TRBV19 and TRBJ1-1; D is possibly TRBD1 (6 bases). V gave up 7 bases and J gave up 4 bases, with 25 bases separating them. The length of the CDR3 is 17 residues. Germline V gene data show CDR1 as LNHDA and CDR2 as SQIVND (reference sequence). The chain's CDR3 is CASTRGGAGQGVTEAFF. As DNA, the CDR3 is TGTGCCAGTACTCGAGGGGGGGCAGGGCAAGGCGTCACTGAAGCTTTCTTT.

The rearrangement uses TRBV9 and TRBJ1-1, with 10 nucleotides matching TRBD1. This CDR3 comprises 14 residues. Unmatched junction bases numbered 6, after V lost 4 bases and J lost 6 bases. Germline CDR1 is SGDLS and CDR2 is YYNGEE. For the CDR3, the DNA is TGTGCCAGCAGCTTGGGACAGGGGATCGCTGAAGCTTTCTTT. Encoded protein: CASSLGQGIAEAFF.

The chain couples TRBV3-1 (or the pseudogene TRBV3-2) to TRBJ2-3; D is unresolved. The CDR3 runs 14 residues. The V end was cut by 1 base, the J end by 2 bases, with 7 bases between. The V gene's germline CDR1 is LGHDT and CDR2 YNNKEL (reference sequence). The CDR3 coding sequence is TGTGCCAGCAGCCAAGGGAGACTCACAGATACGCAGTATTTT. It codes for CASSQGRLTDTQYF.

The CDR3 DNA reads as TGCGCCAGCAGCTCCACTAGCGGGGTAGCCAAAAACATTCAGTACTTC. Its protein product is CASSSTSGVAKNIQYF. The genes are TRBV5-1 and TRBJ2-4; 10 bases map to TRBD2. CDR3 size: 16 residues. The V and J ends lost 3 bases and 0 bases, in that order; junction bases with no gene match: 3. From germline, CDR1 is SGHRS and CDR2 YFSETQ.

The chain employs TRBV7-3 and TRBJ2-1, with 9 bases lining up with TRBD1. Losses at the gene ends were 6 bases for V and 3 bases for J; bases not matched to a gene: 6. The CDR3 extends over 15 amino acids. Germline CDR1 is SGHTA and CDR2 is FQGTGA. The CDR3 coding sequence is TGTGCCAGCAGTTCCGGGACAGGGAACTACAATGAGCAGTTCTTC. Translated: CASSSGTGNYNEQFF.

In its sample, this clone was seen once. This chain uses TRBV28 with TRBJ1-1, with 7 bases lining up with TRBD1. The CDR3 totals 14 residues. V shed 4 bases and J 6 bases; nucleotides not matched to a gene: 8. Germline CDR1 reads MDHEN; CDR2 reads SYDVKM. The CDR3 coding sequence is TGTGCCAGCAGTTCTCAGGGGGAGATGTCTGAAGCTTTCTTT. Protein product: CASSSQGEMSEAFF. The full variable domain, its missing parts supplied by reference TRBV28 and TRBJ1-1, is DVKVTQSSRYLVKRTGEKVFLECVQDMDHENMFWYRQDPGLGLRLIYFSYDVKMKEKGDIPEGYSVSREKKERFSLILESASTNQTSMYLCASSSQGEMSEAFFGQGTRLTVV.

The genes are TRBV2 and TRBJ1-4, with TRBD1 identical over 7 bases. Germline V gene sequence: CDR1 SNHLY, CDR2 FYNNEI. The junction had 9 bases not matched to a gene; V was cut back by 6 bases and J by 8 bases. CDR3 length equals 14 residues. The CDR3 region has the DNA TGTGCCAGCAGATTCCGAGGGGGCCACGAAAAACTGTTTTTT. Encoded protein: CASRFRGGHEKLFF.

The chain combines TRBV4-2 with TRBJ2-7, with 7 bases that match TRBD2. V lost 0 bases to trimming and J lost 3 bases; unmatched junction nucleotides: 5. CDR1 and CDR2 from the germline V gene are LGHNA and YNFKEQ. This CDR3 is built from 15 residues. CDR3 bases: TGTGCCAGCAGCCAAGAGACTAGCAGACTCTACGAGCAGTACTTC. Translation gives CASSQETSRLYEQYF.

V gene TRBV19 combines with J gene TRBJ1-2; the match to TRBD1 covers 10 bases. The CDR3 covers 14 residues. CDR1 and CDR2 (germline): LNHDA, SQIVND (reference sequence). Trimming removed 5 bases from V and 5 bases from J; junction bases left unmatched: 5. As DNA, the CDR3 is TGTGCCAGTAGTCGAGACAGGGGGCGGTATGGCTACACCTTC. It is translated as CASSRDRGRYGYTF.

The rearrangement uses TRBV19 and TRBJ1-5; D might be TRBD1 (5 bases). The CDR3 covers 14 residues. CDR1 LNHDA and CDR2 SQIVND come from the germline V gene (reference sequence). V shed 9 bases and J shed 6 bases, with 18 bases lying between them. CDR3 region: CASTTGGPGQPQHF. As DNA, the CDR3 is TGTGCCAGCACGACCGGGGGTCCGGGTCAGCCCCAGCATTTT.

The V gene is TRBV21-1, the J gene TRBJ1-1; the table's D call, TRBD1, has no DNA check behind it. TRBV21-1 constitutes a pseudogene. The CDR3 has 16 residues. The DNA for the CDR3 is TGTGCCAGCAGCAAAGCCGCGGACAGGGATAACACTGAAGCTTTCTTT. Protein: CASSKAADRDNTEAFF.

The genes are TRBV5-1 and TRBJ1-5; the match to TRBD1 covers 9 bases. Germline V gene data show CDR1 as SGHRS and CDR2 as YFSETQ. The trim removed 10 bases at V and 0 bases at J, leaving 23 bases unmatched. The CDR3 spans 20 residues. The CDR3 nucleotides read TGCGCCTACGGAGCAGCGGATTTTAGGGACAGGGACTATAGCAATCAGCCCCAGCATTTT. Translated, it gives CAYGAADFRDRDYSNQPQHF.

The J gene is TRBJ2-3, the V gene TRBV2, with 8 bases identical to TRBD2. Trimming at V came to 0 bases and at J to 3 bases, leaving 14 bases not matched to a gene. The V gene's germline CDR1 is SNHLY and CDR2 FYNNEI. This CDR3 region has 19 residues. DNA of the CDR3: TGTGCCAGCAGTGAAGCCGGTTTGAGCGGGAGTATAGGGACAGATACGCAGTATTTT. It yields the protein CASSEAGLSGSIGTDTQYF.

The V and J genes are TRBV23-1 and TRBJ1-1; possible D gene TRBD1, 6 bases. TRBV23-1 is classed as an ORF, of uncertain function. The CDR3 extends over 18 amino acids. With 7 bases removed from V and 0 bases from J, the gap between germline ends came to 24 bases. This CDR3 is CASTTRAQGDRMNTEAFF. Written as DNA, the CDR3 is TGCGCCAGCACCACGAGGGCACAGGGAGATCGAATGAACACTGAAGCTTTCTTT.

The chain uses TRBV15 and TRBJ1-6; D is undetermined. The germline V gene encodes CDR1 LNHNV and CDR2 YYDKDF (reference sequence). The V gene lost 1 base and the J gene lost 5 bases, with 9 bases spanning the gap. The CDR3 contains 15 residues. CDR3: CATSRVLTDNSPLHF. The CDR3 DNA follows: TGTGCCACCAGCAGAGTCCTTACAGATAATTCACCCCTCCACTTT.

This chain connects TRBV4-1 to TRBJ2-2; D perhaps matches TRBD2 (6 bases). This CDR3 has 15 amino acids. Germline V gene lookup returns CDR1 MGHRA and CDR2 YSYEKL. V was cut by 4 bases and J by 0 bases, with 9 bases left in between. The CDR3 sequence: CASSRGTTNTGELFF. The CDR3 DNA is TGCGCCAGCAGCCGCGGGACCACGAACACCGGGGAGCTGTTTTTT.

The chain carries TRBV7-7 and TRBJ2-1, with a tentative D call TRBD1 (6 bases). CDR1 is SSHAT and CDR2 is FNYEAQ in the germline V gene (reference sequence). CDR3 length: 14 residues. The V gene lost 5 bases and the J gene lost 1 base, with 9 bases spanning the gap. Here the CDR3 DNA reads TGTGCCAGCAGCCTGGACAGATCCTACAATGAGCAGTTCTTC. It is translated as CASSLDRSYNEQFF.

This chain uses TRBV5-1 with TRBJ1-5, with D hard to call. V was trimmed by 0 bases and J by 7 bases, leaving 11 bases between them. This CDR3 contains 14 residues. CDR1 and CDR2 from the germline V gene are SGHRS and YFSETQ. The CDR3: CASSLGGEGQPQHF. CDR3 nucleotide sequence: TGCGCCAGCAGCTTGGGCGGGGAAGGGCAGCCCCAGCATTTT.

V is TRBV19 and J is TRBJ1-1; the D is unclear. The V and J ends lost 3 bases and 4 bases respectively, with 9 bases between them. Germline loops: CDR1 LNHDA, CDR2 SQIVND (reference sequence). This CDR3 region has 13 residues. The CDR3 DNA is TGTGCCAGTAGTATTGGGTGGGCCACTGAAGCTTTCTTT. It codes for CASSIGWATEAFF.

The chain joins TRBV7-2 to TRBJ2-7, with D possibly TRBD1 on 6 matching bases. Per germline, CDR1 SGHTA and CDR2 FQGNSA. This CDR3 region has 16 residues. Trimming took off 0 bases at V and 0 bases at J, with 12 bases between the two ends. CDR3 bases: TGTGCCAGCAGCTTAGCCTCACGGGACAACTCCTACGAGCAGTACTTC. Its protein product is CASSLASRDNSYEQYF.